The 9 T cell receptor beta chains presented below share a single source sample, sequenced in a study of tumor-infiltrating lymphocytes in primary liver carcinoma (TCRdb year 2017). The sequencer listed for this sample is Illumina HiSeq 2500. Using a constant-region primer and ProtoScript II reverse transcriptase, TCRbeta-specific cDNA was reverse-transcribed from roughly 460 ng total RNA. Three nested multiplex PCR rounds, following a slightly modified ARM-PCR procedure, were used to build the TCRbeta libraries. Each of the first two PCR rounds ran for roughly 9 cycles and used multiplex TRBV1-TRBV30 forward primers together with a Cbeta reverse primer. The raw public data were reprocessed by TCRdb itself: fastp quality trimming at Q25, MiXCR clonotype calling, in-frame beta chains only. Every entry covers one CDR3 protein and lists the most common genes and DNA from its rows. The sample has approximately 110,000 distinct CDR3 sequences on record, roughly three fifths of them singletons. 7.5% to 8.5% of the sample rests with the top ten.

Total RNA and DNA were co-extracted without cell sorting from roughly 20-30 mg of bulk tissue using the AllPrep DNA/RNA mini kit. The sequenced sample consisted of liver tumor tissue from sampling region 3. Sample cell subset or site, as interpreted from the label and publication: tumor region T3, left-lateral pole. These receptors originate from a woman in her sixties with primary liver carcinoma and hepatitis B virus infection.

This clonotype was seen a single time. A single base separates this from a much larger clone, so it may be a read error. The chain employs TRBV19 and TRBJ2-7; TRBD2 matches 11 bases. The CDR3 is 14 amino acids. From germline, CDR1 is LNHDA and CDR2 SQIVND (reference sequence). CDR3 nucleotide sequence: TGTGTCAGCCGAACTAGCGGGGGCTCCTACGAGCAGTACTTC. It yields the protein CVSRTSGGSYEQYF.

This clonotype was detected ten times or more. Relative to the germline gene, one junction end is altered; a read error may explain this. This rearrangement joins TRBV6-6 to TRBJ2-3; D gene ambiguous. The CDR3 extends over 12 amino acids. Germline CDR1 and CDR2: MNHNY and SVGAGI (reference sequence). CDR3 amino acids: CASRRKADTQYF. CDR3 bases: TGTGCCAGCAGGCGGAAGGCAGATACGCAGTACTTT.

This clonotype was seen ten or more times. This chain links TRBV12-3 or TRBV12-4 with TRBJ1-5; TRBD1 agrees at 7 bases. This CDR3 region has 15 residues. The V and J ends lost 5 bases and 4 bases, in that order; junction bases with no gene match: 8. CDR3 residues: CASSPTGARNQPQHF. Written as DNA, the CDR3 is TGTGCCAGCAGTCCCACAGGGGCCAGAAATCAGCCCCAGCATTTT.

Note on this clonotype: Relative to the germline gene, one junction end is altered; a read error may explain this. The J gene is TRBJ1-5, the V gene TRBV5-1; D gene unclear. Per germline, CDR1 SGHRS and CDR2 YFSETQ. The CDR3 is 15 residues long. The DNA of the CDR3 is TGCGCCAGCAACTTGGAAGGTGGCGGCAATCAGCCCCAGCATTTT. Encoded protein: CASNLEGGGNQPQHF.

A remark on this clonotype: Relative to the germline gene, one junction end is altered; a read error may explain this. V usage is TRBV5-6 and J usage is TRBJ2-3, with D unresolved. Germline lookup yields CDR1 SGHDT and CDR2 YYEEEE. This CDR3 spans 14 amino acids. The CDR3 bases are TGTGCCAGTAGCTTACCAGCGCCCACAGATACGCAGTATTTT. It codes for CASSLPAPTDTQYF.

In its sample, this clonotype was seen many times. The chain links TRBV29-1 to TRBJ1-5; D possibly corresponds to TRBD1 (6 bases). V lost 6 bases to trimming and J lost 7 bases, with 16 bases between them. This CDR3 has 13 residues. The germline V gene encodes CDR1 SQVTM and CDR2 ANQGSEA. The CDR3 is CSVGGGQGQPQHF. Here the CDR3 DNA reads TGCAGCGTGGGGGGAGGCCAGGGGCAGCCCCAGCATTTT. Full variable domain (remainder filled in from reference TRBV29-1 and TRBJ1-5): SAVISQKPSRDICQRGTSLTIQCQVDSQVTMMFWYRQQPGQSLTLIATANQGSEATYESGFVIDKFPISRPNLTFSTLTVSNMSPEDSSIYLCSVGGGQGQPQHFGDGTRLSIL.

Regarding this clonotype: The CDR3 does not end in the conserved phenylalanine or tryptophan, so this is likely a read error. The V call is TRBV28, the J call TRBJ2-7; 8 bases agree with TRBD1. Per germline, CDR1 MDHEN and CDR2 SYDVKM. CDR3 length: 14 amino acids. V was pared by 5 bases and J by 2 bases, with 5 bases of the junction left unmatched. The CDR3: CASSPGQEPYEQYL. DNA of the CDR3: TGTGCCAGCAGTCCGGGACAGGAACCCTACGAGCAGTACTTG.

A note on this clonotype: With a much larger clone just one base away, this may be a read error. The V gene is TRBV6-2 or TRBV6-3, the J gene TRBJ1-5, with D possibly matching TRBD1 (6 bases). The CDR3 loop spans 15 amino acids. The V end lost 5 bases, the J end lost 0 bases, and 11 bases lay between the germline ends. Germline V CDR1 and CDR2: MNHEY, SVGEGT. Here the CDR3 reads CASSVTGYSNQPQHF. CDR3 nucleotides: TGTGCCAGCAGTGTGACAGGCTATAGCAATCAGCCCCAGCATTTT.

About this clonotype itself: This is likely a read error, given that the CDR3 carries no conserved phenylalanine or tryptophan at its end. The chain has TRBV5-5 and TRBJ2-1; TRBD2 aligns across 8 bases. Germline V CDR1 and CDR2: SGHKS, YYEKEE (reference sequence). The CDR3 runs 13 residues. The CDR3 spells CASSKTSENGQFS. CDR3 coding DNA: TGTGCCAGCAGCAAGACTAGCGAGAATGGGCAGTTCTCC.